These 5 T cell receptor beta chains share one sample of origin, sequenced in a study of blood T cell repertoires in COVID-19 (dated by TCRdb to 2018 to 2021). Preparation of the library involved the immunoSEQ multiplex PCR assay. The table comes from immuneACCESS by way of TCRdb, which keeps in-frame sequences with V and J called. Part of the clones is missing from these tables; in studies checked, under half for an unresolved V gene and the rest for unknown reasons. The sample table contains around 150,000 clones; only one count was recorded for more than 75% of them. 4.2% of the sample rests with the top ten. Specimen: peripheral blood. Receptor source: a man aged 60 to 75 with acute or convalescent COVID-19.

A remark on this clone: The missing conserved phenylalanine or tryptophan at the end of this CDR3 makes a read error likely. The DNA is omitted, as the CDR3 cannot be located on it reliably, and the CDR3 follows TCRdb's listing. The chain employs TRBV19 and TRBJ2-7; the table's D call TRBD1 went unverified against the DNA. The CDR3 spans 9 residues, counting both ends. CDR1 is LNHDA and CDR2 is SQIVND in the germline V gene (reference sequence). The CDR3 loop reads CASSIMGEL.

In this sample, this clone turned up a few times. The rearrangement links TRBV28 to TRBJ2-7; perhaps TRBD2 as D (5 bases). V was clipped by 1 base and J by 1 base, with 8 bases between them. Germline V lookup: CDR1 MDHEN, CDR2 SYDVKM. The CDR3 is made up of 14 amino acids. The CDR3 DNA is TGTGCCAGCAGTTTATTTGCGGGTTCCTACGAGCAGTACTTC. Translating gives CASSLFAGSYEQYF.

The gene calls are TRBV24-1 and TRBJ1-5; D may be TRBD1 (6 bases). The V gene's germline CDR1 is KGHDR and CDR2 SFDVKD. The length of the CDR3 is 16 residues. The V end was cut by 3 bases, the J end by 1 base, with 12 bases between. The CDR3 loop reads CATSDGTPMSNQPQHF. CDR3 bases: TGTGCCACCAGTGATGGGACACCGATGAGCAATCAGCCCCAGCATTTT.

This chain connects TRBV30 to TRBJ1-3; 7 bases fit TRBD1. Unmatched junction bases numbered 3, after V lost 8 bases and J lost 2 bases. The CDR3 covers 12 residues. The germline CDR1 and CDR2 sequences are GTSNPN and SVGIG (reference sequence). The CDR3 sequence is CAGTGAGNTIYF. As DNA, the CDR3 is TGTGCCGGTACAGGGGCTGGAAACACCATATATTTT.

This chain connects TRBV28 to TRBJ2-3; the match to TRBD1 covers 7 bases. Germline CDR1 reads MDHEN; CDR2 reads SYDVKM. The CDR3 loop spans 16 amino acids. Trimming at V came to 2 bases and at J to 5 bases, leaving 10 bases not matched to a gene. In DNA form, the CDR3 reads TGTGCCAGCAGTTTAGTGAGGGGGCTTGGGGGAGATACGCAGTATTTT. This encodes CASSLVRGLGGDTQYF.